This is a list of T cell receptor beta chains from one sample in a study of blood T cell repertoires in COVID-19. This table comes from immunoSEQ multiplex PCR, and its TCRdb copy is limited to in-frame clones, with some not included. The sample has around 150,000 clones, approximately 87% seen once. The sample consisted of peripheral blood. Every receptor here comes from a woman aged 70-85 years with COVID-19, enrolled during active disease. CDR3s include the opening cysteine and the closing phenylalanine or tryptophan. A D gene is named only where the DNA matches it firmly. The size entry is marked missing in some rows and otherwise reads once, few, many or a size class.

CASKETGANQPQHF,TGTGCCAGCAAAGAGACAGGGGCCAATCAGCCCCAGCATTTT,TRBJ1-5,TRBV6-6,TRBD1,-
CASSPEWTGGKGYGYTF,TGTGCCAGCAGCCCGGAATGGACAGGGGGAAAGGGCTATGGCTACACCTTC,TRBJ1-2,TRBV5-6,TRBD1,-
CASSTGQGRTGELFF,TGCGCCAGCAGCACCGGACAGGGACGCACCGGGGAGCTGTTTTTT,TRBJ2-2,TRBV5-1,TRBD1,-
CASSSGTGGQPQYF,TGTGCCAGCAGCTCCGGCACAGGTGGACAGCCGCAGTATTTT,TRBJ2-3,TRBV11-3,-,-
CASSVGGGRNSPLHF,TGTGCCAGCAGCGTAGGGGGGGGCCGGAATTCACCCCTCCACTTT,TRBJ1-6,TRBV9,-,once
CASSSRTGQGSIFF,TGTGCCAGCAGCAGCCGGACAGGCCAAGGTAGTATTTTCTTT,TRBJ1-1,TRBV9,TRBD1,-
CASRVQGTNEKLFF,TGTGCCAGTAGGGTCCAGGGGACTAATGAAAAACTGTTTTTT,TRBJ1-4,TRBV19,-,once
CASSAGQGADTEAFF,TGTGCCAGTAGTGCGGGACAGGGGGCAGACACTGAAGCTTTCTTT,TRBJ1-1,TRBV19,TRBD1,-
CASSPGQGSMDEQFF,TGTGCCAGCAGCCCGGGACAGGGCAGTATGGATGAGCAGTTCTTC,TRBJ2-1,TRBV7-9,TRBD1,few
CASKTNPGDNSPLHF,TGTGCCAGTAAAACAAACCCCGGGGATAATTCACCCCTCCACTTT,TRBJ1-6,TRBV3-1/TRBV3-2,-,-
CASSAERNTEAFF,TGTGCCAGCAGCGCTGAGAGGAACACTGAAGCTTTCTTT,TRBJ1-1,TRBV7-9,-,-
CASSLRTTSNQPQHF,TGTGCCAGCAGCCTGAGGACAACAAGCAATCAGCCCCAGCATTTT,TRBJ1-5,TRBV6-2/TRBV6-3,-,once
CSALRQGASGYTF,TGCAGCGCCCTTAGACAGGGGGCCTCTGGCTACACCTTC,TRBJ1-2,TRBV29-1,TRBD1,-
CASSLSAGGEQYF,TGCGCCAGCAGCTTGTCGGCGGGGGGAGAGCAGTACTTC,TRBJ2-7,TRBV5-1,TRBD2,-
CASSRDSGNQPQHF,TGTGCCAGTAGCCGGGACAGCGGCAATCAGCCCCAGCATTTT,TRBJ1-5,TRBV19,TRBD1,-
CASSITSGPTDTQYF,TGTGCCAGTAGTATAACTAGCGGTCCCACAGATACGCAGTATTTT,TRBJ2-3,TRBV19,TRBD2,-
CASSLIGTGKETQYF,TGCGCCAGCAGCTTGATTGGGACAGGTAAAGAGACCCAGTACTTC,TRBJ2-5,TRBV5-1,TRBD1,few
CASSLSSSFGEKLFF,TGTGCCAGCAGTTTATCAAGTTCCTTCGGTGAAAAACTGTTTTTT,TRBJ1-4,TRBV27,-,-
CASSLGGGTEETQYF,TGTGCCAGCAGCTTAGGGGGAGGGACTGAAGAGACCCAGTACTTC,TRBJ2-5,TRBV11-3,TRBD2,-
CASSLLTSGISYEQYF,TGTGCCAGCAGTTTACTAACTAGCGGGATTTCCTACGAGCAGTACTTC,TRBJ2-7,TRBV28,TRBD2,-
CASSDVAGGPDTQYF,TGTGCCAGCAGTGACGTAGCGGGGGGCCCAGATACGCAGTATTTT,TRBJ2-3,TRBV6-4,TRBD2,-
CSVEDVDYSDQETQYF,TGCAGCGTTGAAGATGTTGATTATAGCGACCAAGAGACCCAGTACTTC,TRBJ2-5,TRBV29-1,-,-
CASSWLRTGDSPLHF,TGTGCCAGCTCGTGGTTGCGTACAGGGGATTCACCCCTCCACTTT,TRBJ1-6,TRBV6-5,TRBD1,-
CASSFLTGGFEKLFF,TGTGCCAGCAGTTTCCTGACAGGGGGGTTTGAAAAACTGTTTTTT,TRBJ1-4,TRBV27,TRBD1,-
CASSEFGGNGNTIYF,TGTGCCAGCAGTGAATTCGGGGGGAATGGAAACACCATATATTTT,TRBJ1-3,TRBV25-1,-,-
CASKIGTGAYNEQFF,TGTGCCAGTAAAATTGGGACAGGGGCATACAATGAGCAGTTCTTC,TRBJ2-1,TRBV7-2,TRBD1,-
CASSSEGQTNSPLHF,TGTGCCAGCAGTTCGGAGGGACAGACTAATTCACCCCTCCACTTT,TRBJ1-6,TRBV28,TRBD1,-
CASSRLAGSPLHF,TGTGCCAGCAGCCGATTGGCTGGTTCACCCCTCCACTTT,TRBJ1-6,TRBV6-6,-,-
CASRGQANSPLHF,TGTGCCAGCAGGGGACAGGCAAATTCACCCCTCCACTTT,TRBJ1-6,TRBV12-3/TRBV12-4,TRBD1,-
CASSLQGAVLGAFF,TGCGCCAGCAGCTTGCAGGGGGCGGTCTTGGGAGCTTTCTTT,TRBJ1-1,TRBV5-1,TRBD1,once
CASSAGTGVLNTEAFF,TGTGCCAGCAGTGCCGGGACAGGGGTCTTGAACACTGAAGCTTTCTTT,TRBJ1-1,TRBV28,TRBD1,-